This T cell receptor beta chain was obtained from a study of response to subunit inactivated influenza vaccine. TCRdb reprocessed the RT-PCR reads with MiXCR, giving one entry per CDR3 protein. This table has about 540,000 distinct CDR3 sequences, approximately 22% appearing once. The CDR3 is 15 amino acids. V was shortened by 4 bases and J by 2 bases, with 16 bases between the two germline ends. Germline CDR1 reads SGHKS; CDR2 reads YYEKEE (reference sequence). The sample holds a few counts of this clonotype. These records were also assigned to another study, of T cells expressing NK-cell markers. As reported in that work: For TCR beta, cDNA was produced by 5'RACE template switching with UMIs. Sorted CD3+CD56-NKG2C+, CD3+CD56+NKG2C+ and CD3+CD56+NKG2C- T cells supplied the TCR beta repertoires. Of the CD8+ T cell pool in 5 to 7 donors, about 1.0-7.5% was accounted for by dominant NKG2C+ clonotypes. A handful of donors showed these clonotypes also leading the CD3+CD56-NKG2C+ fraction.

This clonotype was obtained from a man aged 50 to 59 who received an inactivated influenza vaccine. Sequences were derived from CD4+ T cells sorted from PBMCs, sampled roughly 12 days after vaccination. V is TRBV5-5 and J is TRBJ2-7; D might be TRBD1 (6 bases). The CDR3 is CASSRITGIPYEQYF. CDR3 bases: TGTGCCAGCAGCCGAATTACAGGGATTCCCTACGAGCAGTACTTC.